A single sample is the source of the 12 T cell receptor beta chains below, sequenced in a study of blood T cell repertoires in COVID-19. Repertoires were generated with immunoSEQ multiplex PCR, while TCRdb's copy carries only in-frame clones and drops some. The table has over 250,000 clones, approximately 90% seen once. Specimen: PBMCs or T cells enriched from blood (not recorded which). The source is a man aged 40-49 years who had recovered from COVID-19.

The CDR3 region is CASSGQGLDTQYF. The CDR3, as DNA: TGTGCCAGCAGTGGACAGGGATTAGATACGCAGTATTTT. This chain links TRBV25-1 with TRBJ2-3; 7 nucleotides line up with TRBD1. The CDR3 contains 13 residues. The germline V gene encodes CDR1 MGHDK and CDR2 SYGVNS. V lost 4 bases to trimming and J lost 5 bases; unmatched junction nucleotides: 3.

The chain links TRBV29-1 to TRBJ1-2, with D perhaps TRBD1 (5 bases). Trimming stripped 4 bases from V and 4 bases from J, with 7 bases between. CDR3 length equals 11 residues. Germline V lookup: CDR1 SQVTM, CDR2 ANQGSEA. CDR3 DNA: TGCAGCGTTGTAGGGGCCTATGGCTACACCTTC. This translates into CSVVGAYGYTF.

This chain connects TRBV5-1 to TRBJ1-6, with D possibly being TRBD1 (5 bases). Germline loops: CDR1 SGHRS, CDR2 YFSETQ. This CDR3 has 13 amino acids. V was trimmed by 4 bases and J by 7 bases, leaving 9 bases between them. CDR3 in amino acids: CASSTDRNSPLHF. Here the CDR3 DNA reads TGCGCCAGCAGCACCGACAGAAATTCACCCCTCCACTTT.

This chain links TRBV4-2 with TRBJ2-7, with a tentative D call TRBD1 (6 bases). Trimming took off 1 base at V and 1 base at J, with 11 bases between the two ends. The CDR3 extends over 15 amino acids. Germline assignment: CDR1 LGHNA and CDR2 YNFKEQ. The DNA of the CDR3 is TGTGCCAGCAGCCAAGTGGGGACAAATTCCTACGAGCAGTACTTC. Translating gives CASSQVGTNSYEQYF.

This sequence joins TRBV28 and TRBJ2-5; 12 positions match TRBD2. This CDR3 contains 15 residues. Germline CDR1 and CDR2: MDHEN and SYDVKM. J lost 5 bases, V lost 5 bases, and 6 bases had no gene match. CDR3 in DNA: TGTGCCAGCAGTCGGACTAGCGGGATCTTGGAGACCCAGTACTTC. Amino acids: CASSRTSGILETQYF. The full variable domain, rest sourced from reference TRBV28 and TRBJ2-5, is DVKVTQSSRYLVKRTGEKVFLECVQDMDHENMFWYRQDPGLGLRLIYFSYDVKMKEKGDIPEGYSVSREKKERFSLILESASTNQTSMYLCASSRTSGILETQYFGPGTRLLVL.

V and J are TRBV11-2 and TRBJ2-2; the match to TRBD1 covers 9 bases. CDR3 length equals 16 residues. Germline CDR1 and CDR2: SGHAT and FQNNGV. V was pared by 5 bases and J by 2 bases, with 6 bases of the junction left unmatched. In DNA, the CDR3 is TGTGCCAGCAGCGCCGGACAGGGGATTAACACCGGGGAGCTGTTTTTT. Residues: CASSAGQGINTGELFF.

The chain links TRBV19 to TRBJ2-3; the D gene is possibly TRBD2 (5 bases). CDR1 is LNHDA, CDR2 SQIVND, per germline (reference sequence). This CDR3 contains 16 residues. V lost 3 bases to trimming and J lost 4 bases, with 17 bases between them. The DNA for the CDR3 is TGTGCCAGTAGTATCCGGACGGGAAGAGATGCAGATACGCAGTATTTT. Amino acids: CASSIRTGRDADTQYF.

The chain uses TRBV4-3 and TRBJ2-7, with D possibly matching TRBD2 (5 bases). The CDR3 is made up of 16 amino acids. The germline gives CDR1 LGHNA, CDR2 YSLEER. The ends were cut back, 0 bases at V and 5 bases at J, with 17 bases in the middle. DNA of the CDR3: TGCGCCAGCAGCCAAGATACAAGGCAGAACGGGGACGAGCAGTACTTC. Translating it yields CASSQDTRQNGDEQYF.

This chain links TRBV6-5 with TRBJ2-2; 11 bases are a match to TRBD2. The CDR3 covers 16 residues. V lost 4 bases, J lost 0 bases, and 1 base stayed unmatched. Germline CDR1 reads MNHEY; CDR2 reads SVGAGI. The CDR3 loop reads CASSWTSGSNTGELFF. The CDR3 DNA sequence: TGTGCCAGCAGTTGGACTAGCGGGTCGAACACCGGGGAGCTGTTTTTT.

This chain links TRBV4-1 with TRBJ1-5; the match to TRBD1 covers 10 bases. The CDR3 length is 16 residues. Germline V gene sequence: CDR1 MGHRA, CDR2 YSYEKL. J gave up 4 bases and V 4 bases, and 7 bases lay outside the gene matches. CDR3 DNA sequence: TGCGCCAGCAGCCCGGGACAGGGGATAGGAAATCAGCCCCAGCATTTT. It translates to CASSPGQGIGNQPQHF.

This chain joins TRBV5-5 and TRBJ1-4, with D tentatively TRBD1 (6 bases). The germline V gene encodes CDR1 SGHKS and CDR2 YYEKEE (reference sequence). This CDR3 region has 17 residues. Trimming shortened V by 4 bases and J by 2 bases, and 18 bases separated the two germline ends. The CDR3 nucleotides are TGTGCCAGCAGCCCCCCCCGAGGGACAAATACTAATGAAAAACTGTTTTTT. Its protein product is CASSPPRGTNTNEKLFF.

The chain combines TRBV5-1 with TRBJ2-1; D gene ambiguous. V lost 0 bases to trimming and J lost 3 bases, with 13 bases between them. The length of the CDR3 is 16 residues. Germline V CDR1 and CDR2: SGHRS, YFSETQ. CDR3 nucleotide sequence: TGCGCCAGCAGCTTGGATTCGGGTGGCAGCTACAATGAGCAGTTCTTC. Protein sequence: CASSLDSGGSYNEQFF.